Described below is a single T cell receptor beta chain sequence and its context. The sample is drawn from a study of T cells in Graves' hyperthyroidism and ophthalmopathy. RNA transcripts gave rise to amplified TCR beta CDR3 regions. The TCR CDR3 was amplified in a first-round RT-PCR using the HTBI primer set. TCRdb itself ran the multiplex PCR reads through MiXCR, one entry per CDR3 protein. The repertoire holds a few hundred thousand distinct CDR3 sequences, with around 25% as singletons. Germline V lookup: CDR1 KGHSH, CDR2 LQKENI. The CDR3 is made up of 14 amino acids. Deletions cut 2 bases from V and 2 bases from J, with 10 bases between.

Source material: blood. The chain has TRBV18 and TRBJ2-7, with D maybe TRBD2 (5 bases). This clonotype was obtained from a man in his fifties with Graves' hyperthyroidism. CDR3 nucleotide sequence: TGTGCCAGCTCACCAGAACGGGATACCTACGAGCAGTACTTC. Protein: CASSPERDTYEQYF.